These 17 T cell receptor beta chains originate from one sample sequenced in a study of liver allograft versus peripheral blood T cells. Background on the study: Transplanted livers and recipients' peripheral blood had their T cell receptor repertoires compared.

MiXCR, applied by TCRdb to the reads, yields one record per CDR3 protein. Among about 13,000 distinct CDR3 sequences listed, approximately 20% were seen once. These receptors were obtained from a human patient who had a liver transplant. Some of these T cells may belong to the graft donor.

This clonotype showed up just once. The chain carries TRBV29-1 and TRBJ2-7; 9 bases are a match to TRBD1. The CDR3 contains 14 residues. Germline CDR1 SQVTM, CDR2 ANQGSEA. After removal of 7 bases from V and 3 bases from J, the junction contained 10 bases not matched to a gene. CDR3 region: CSARVGQGIYEQYF. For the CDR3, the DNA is TGCAGCGCCCGGGTAGGACAGGGGATCTACGAGCAGTACTTC.

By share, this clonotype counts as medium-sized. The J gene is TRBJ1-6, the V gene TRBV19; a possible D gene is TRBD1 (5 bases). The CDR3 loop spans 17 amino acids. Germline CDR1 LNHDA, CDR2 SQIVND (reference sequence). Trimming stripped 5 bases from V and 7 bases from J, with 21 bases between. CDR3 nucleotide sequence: TGTGCCAGTAGTTCCCCCCCGGGGGGAGCTATGAATTCACCCCTCCACTTT. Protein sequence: CASSSPPGGAMNSPLHF.

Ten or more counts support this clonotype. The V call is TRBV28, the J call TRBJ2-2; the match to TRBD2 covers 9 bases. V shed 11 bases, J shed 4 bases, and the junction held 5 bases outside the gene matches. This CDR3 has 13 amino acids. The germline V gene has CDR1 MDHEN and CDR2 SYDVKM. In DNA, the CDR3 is TGTGCCGGTGGGACTAGCCCCACCGGGGAGCTGTTTTTT. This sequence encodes CAGGTSPTGELFF.

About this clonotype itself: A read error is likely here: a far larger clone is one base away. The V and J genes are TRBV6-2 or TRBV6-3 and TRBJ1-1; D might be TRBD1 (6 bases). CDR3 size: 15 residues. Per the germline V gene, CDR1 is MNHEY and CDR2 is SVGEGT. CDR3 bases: TGTGCCATCAGTTCTGCCTGGGGGGGCGGAACTGAAGCTTTCTTT. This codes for CAISSAWGGGTEAFF.

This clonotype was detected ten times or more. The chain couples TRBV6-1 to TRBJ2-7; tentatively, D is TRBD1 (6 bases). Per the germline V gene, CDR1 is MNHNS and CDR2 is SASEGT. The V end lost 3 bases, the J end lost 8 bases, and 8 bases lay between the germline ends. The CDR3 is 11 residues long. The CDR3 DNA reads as TGTGCCAGCAGTGATGGGGGCAAGCAGTACTTC. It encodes CASSDGGKQYF.

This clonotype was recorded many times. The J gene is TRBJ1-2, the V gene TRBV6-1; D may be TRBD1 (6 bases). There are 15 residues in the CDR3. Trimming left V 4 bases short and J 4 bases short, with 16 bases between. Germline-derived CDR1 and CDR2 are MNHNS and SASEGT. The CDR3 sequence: CASSASWTASYGYTF. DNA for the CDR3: TGTGCCAGCAGTGCATCCTGGACAGCTAGCTATGGCTACACCTTC.

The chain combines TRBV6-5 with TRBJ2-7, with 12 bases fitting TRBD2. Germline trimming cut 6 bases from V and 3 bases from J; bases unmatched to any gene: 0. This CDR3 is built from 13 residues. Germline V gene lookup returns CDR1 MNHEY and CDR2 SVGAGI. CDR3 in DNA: TGTGCCAGCAGACTAGCGGGAGGCTACGAGCAGTACTTC. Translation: CASRLAGGYEQYF.

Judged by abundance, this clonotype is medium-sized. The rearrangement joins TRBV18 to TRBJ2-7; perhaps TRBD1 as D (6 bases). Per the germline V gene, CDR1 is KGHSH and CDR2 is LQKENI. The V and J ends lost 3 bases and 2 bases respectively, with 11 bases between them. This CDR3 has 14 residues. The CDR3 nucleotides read TGTGCCAGCTCACCGACGGACAGACCCTACGAGCAGTACTTC. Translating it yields CASSPTDRPYEQYF.

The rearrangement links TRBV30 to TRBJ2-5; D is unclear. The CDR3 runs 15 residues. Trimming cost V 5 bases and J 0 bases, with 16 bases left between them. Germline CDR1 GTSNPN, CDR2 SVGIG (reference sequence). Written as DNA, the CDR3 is TGTGCCTGGGCCAATACGATAGGGTACCAAGAGACCCAGTACTTC. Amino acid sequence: CAWANTIGYQETQYF.

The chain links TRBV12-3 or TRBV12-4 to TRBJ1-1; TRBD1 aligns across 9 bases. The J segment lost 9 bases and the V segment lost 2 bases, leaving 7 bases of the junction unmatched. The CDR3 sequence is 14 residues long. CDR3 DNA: TGTGCCAGCAGTTTATTGGGACAGGGAAGACAAGCTTTCTTT. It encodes CASSLLGQGRQAFF.

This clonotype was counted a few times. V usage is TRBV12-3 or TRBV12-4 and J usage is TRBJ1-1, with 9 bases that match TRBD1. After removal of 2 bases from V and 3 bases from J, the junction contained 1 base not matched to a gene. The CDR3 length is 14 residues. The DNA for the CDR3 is TGTGCCAGCAGTTTAAGGGACAGGGACACTGAAGCTTTCTTT. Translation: CASSLRDRDTEAFF.

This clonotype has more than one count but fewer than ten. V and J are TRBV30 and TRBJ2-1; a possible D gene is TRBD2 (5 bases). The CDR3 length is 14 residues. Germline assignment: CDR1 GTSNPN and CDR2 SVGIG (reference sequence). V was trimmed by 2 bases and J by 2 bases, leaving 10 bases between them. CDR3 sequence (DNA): TGTGCCTGGAGTAACCAGCGGACCTACAATGAGCAGTTCTTC. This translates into CAWSNQRTYNEQFF.

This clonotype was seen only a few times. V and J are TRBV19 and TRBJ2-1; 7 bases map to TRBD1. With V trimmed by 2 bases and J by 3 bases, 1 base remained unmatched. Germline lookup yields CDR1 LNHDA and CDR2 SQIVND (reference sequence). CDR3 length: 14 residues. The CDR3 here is CASSIWDSYNEQFF. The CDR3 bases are TGTGCCAGTAGTATATGGGACAGCTACAATGAGCAGTTCTTC.

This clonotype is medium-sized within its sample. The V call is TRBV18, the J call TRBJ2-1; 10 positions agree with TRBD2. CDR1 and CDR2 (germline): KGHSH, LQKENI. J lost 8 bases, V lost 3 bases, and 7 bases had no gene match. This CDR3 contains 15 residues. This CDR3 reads CASSPAGLARDEQFF. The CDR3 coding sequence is TGTGCCAGCTCACCGGCGGGACTAGCGAGGGATGAGCAGTTCTTC.

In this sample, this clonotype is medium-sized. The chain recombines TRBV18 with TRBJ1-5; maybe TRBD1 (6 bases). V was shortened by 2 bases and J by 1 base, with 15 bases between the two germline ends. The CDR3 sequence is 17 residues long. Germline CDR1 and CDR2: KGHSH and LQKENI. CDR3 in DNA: TGTGCCAGCTCACCAAACAGCGCAGGGGCCAGCAATCAGCCCCAGCATTTT. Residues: CASSPNSAGASNQPQHF.

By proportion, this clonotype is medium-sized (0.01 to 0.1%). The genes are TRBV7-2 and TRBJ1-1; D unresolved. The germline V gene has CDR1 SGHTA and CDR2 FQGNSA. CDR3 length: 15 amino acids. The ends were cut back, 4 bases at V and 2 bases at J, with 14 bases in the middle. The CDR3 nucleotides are TGTGCCAGCAGCTCAACAAGACTGATCAACACTGAAGCTTTCTTT. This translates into CASSSTRLINTEAFF.

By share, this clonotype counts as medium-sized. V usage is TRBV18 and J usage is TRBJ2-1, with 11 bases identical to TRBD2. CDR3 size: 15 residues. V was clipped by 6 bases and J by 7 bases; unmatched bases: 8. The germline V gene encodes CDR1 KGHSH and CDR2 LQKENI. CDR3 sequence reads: CASSLLAGGSNEQFF. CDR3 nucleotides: TGTGCCAGCTCCCTGCTAGCGGGAGGATCAAATGAGCAGTTCTTC. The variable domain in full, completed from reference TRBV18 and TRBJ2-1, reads NAGVMQNPRHLVRRRGQEARLRCSPMKGHSHVYWYRQLPEEGLKFMVYLQKENIIDESGMPKERFSAEFPKEGPSILRIQQVVRGDSAAYFCASSLLAGGSNEQFFGPGTRLTVL.